Presented here are 30 T cell receptor beta chains from one specimen sequenced in a study of T cells in Graves' hyperthyroidism and ophthalmopathy. Amplified TCR beta CDR3 regions came from RNA transcripts. HTBI primers were the set used in a first-round RT-PCR of the TCR CDR3. TCRdb reanalysed the multiplex PCR reads using MiXCR and keeps one entry per CDR3 protein. The sample contains around 520,000 distinct CDR3 sequences, approximately 15% of which appear only once. Sequenced sample: blood. The receptors stem from a woman under 30 with Graves' hyperthyroidism.

This clonotype was detected many times. V usage is TRBV18 and J usage is TRBJ2-7; D is ambiguous. V shed 4 bases and J shed 2 bases, with 12 bases lying between them. The germline gives CDR1 KGHSH, CDR2 LQKENI. The CDR3 runs 14 residues. The CDR3 DNA reads TGTGCCAGCTCACAGGGCTTCCAAGCCTACGAGCAGTACGTC. It yields the protein CASSQGFQAYEQYV.

There are many counts of this clonotype. The chain combines TRBV12-3 or TRBV12-4 with TRBJ2-7, with 7 bases lining up with TRBD2. The CDR3 has 16 amino acids. Losses at the gene ends were 6 bases for V and 0 bases for J; bases not matched to a gene: 11. The CDR3 DNA follows: TGTGCCAGCAGACCAGGGACTACCTTTAGCTCCTACGAGCAGTACGTC. Amino acid sequence: CASRPGTTFSSYEQYV.

The rearrangement links TRBV5-1 to TRBJ2-1, with a tentative D call TRBD2 (5 bases). The length of the CDR3 is 20 residues. CDR1 SGHRS and CDR2 YFSETQ come from the germline V gene. V was clipped by 4 bases and J by 1 base, with 27 bases between them. The CDR3 reads CASSPLPIVSGGASYNEQFF. The DNA for the CDR3 is TGCGCCAGCAGCCCCCTTCCCATAGTGAGCGGAGGTGCATCCTACAATGAGCAGTTCTTC.

Ten or more counts support this clonotype. The genes are TRBV20-1 and TRBJ1-1; 7 bases map to TRBD1. J lost 3 bases, V lost 4 bases, and 2 bases had no gene match. The CDR3 has 12 amino acids. Germline CDR1 and CDR2: DFQATT and SNEGSKA (reference sequence). This CDR3 is CSANRGDTEAFF. For the CDR3, the DNA is TGCAGTGCTAACAGGGGCGACACTGAAGCTTTCTTT.

This sequence joins TRBV28 and TRBJ1-1, with D uncertain. V lost 7 bases to trimming and J lost 1 base, with 10 bases between them. The CDR3 contains 13 residues. CDR1 MDHEN and CDR2 SYDVKM come from the germline V gene. DNA of the CDR3: TGTGCCAGCAATTTCTCCCGGAACACTGAAGCTTTCTTT. Translated, it gives CASNFSRNTEAFF.

This clonotype has at least ten counts. V usage is TRBV7-2 and J usage is TRBJ2-3; the D gene is possibly TRBD2 (6 bases). CDR3 length: 16 amino acids. The V end was cut by 1 base, the J end by 0 bases, with 11 bases between. Germline CDR1 SGHTA, CDR2 FQGNSA. CDR3 amino acids: CASSLGGTTSTDTQYF. CDR3 coding DNA: TGTGCCAGCAGCTTAGGCGGGACGACTAGCACAGATACGCAGTATTTT.

This clonotype was recorded at least ten times. The chain links TRBV6-1 to TRBJ1-4, with D uncertain. This CDR3 has 16 residues. The germline V and J ends were trimmed by 5 bases and 8 bases, with 21 bases remaining between them. Germline V gene lookup returns CDR1 MNHNS and CDR2 SASEGT. The CDR3 reads CASSYDVRGLGEKLFF. Here the CDR3 DNA reads TGTGCCAGCAGTTACGACGTACGAGGGCTGGGGGAAAAACTGTTTTTT.

CDR3 DNA: TGTGCCAGCAGAATCAATCTGGACACTGAAGCTTTCTTT. Translation: CASRINLDTEAFF. V usage is TRBV6-1 and J usage is TRBJ1-1; no definite D call. The CDR3 extends over 13 amino acids. Germline V gives CDR1 MNHNS, CDR2 SASEGT. Trimming shortened V by 6 bases and J by 3 bases, and 11 bases separated the two germline ends.

V gene TRBV3-1 combines with J gene TRBJ2-1, with 8 positions matching TRBD1. Trimming took 1 base from V and 8 from J; bases not matched to a gene: 10. This CDR3 spans 16 amino acids. CDR1 and CDR2 (germline): LGHDT, YNNKEL (reference sequence). CDR3 amino acids: CASSQVGRGLEDEQFF. DNA of the CDR3: TGTGCCAGCAGCCAAGTCGGCAGGGGGCTGGAGGATGAGCAGTTCTTC.

This clonotype was observed many times. The gene calls are TRBV28 and TRBJ1-2; TRBD1 agrees at 7 bases. The CDR3 length is 12 residues. Germline trimming cut 4 bases from V and 5 bases from J; bases unmatched to any gene: 1. Germline V CDR1 and CDR2: MDHEN, SYDVKM. The CDR3 loop is CASSWGQYGYTF. Written as DNA, the CDR3 is TGTGCCAGCAGTTGGGGACAGTATGGCTACACCTTC.

This rearrangement joins TRBV6-1 to TRBJ2-7; 7 nucleotides align to TRBD2. The CDR3 runs to 15 residues. The V gene end was trimmed by 6 bases and the J gene end by 2 bases; junction bases not matched to a gene: 10. Germline assignment: CDR1 MNHNS and CDR2 SASEGT. The CDR3 here is CASRAASGGTYEQYF. CDR3 sequence (DNA): TGTGCCAGCAGAGCTGCTAGCGGAGGGACCTACGAGCAGTACTTC.

Ten or more counts support this clonotype. The rearrangement joins TRBV28 to TRBJ2-2; 8 bases align to TRBD2. Per the germline V gene, CDR1 is MDHEN and CDR2 is SYDVKM. V was pared by 6 bases and J by 5 bases, with 5 bases of the junction left unmatched. The CDR3 is 14 residues long. CDR3 in amino acids: CASRAGARTGELFF. CDR3 coding DNA: TGTGCCAGCAGAGCGGGGGCGAGGACCGGGGAGCTGTTTTTT.

This clonotype was recorded many times. The gene calls are TRBV12-3 or TRBV12-4 and TRBJ2-2, with 10 bases aligning to TRBD2. The ends lost 8 bases at V and 3 bases at J; junction bases unmatched: 12. There are 17 residues in the CDR3. The CDR3 DNA reads TGTGCCAGCGCCCTGGAAGCGGGAGGGGTCGACACCGGGGAGCTGTTTTTT. Its translation is CASALEAGGVDTGELFF.

This clonotype occurred many times. The chain couples TRBV20-1 to TRBJ2-3; D is uncertain. This CDR3 comprises 13 residues. The V and J ends lost 3 bases and 4 bases respectively, with 11 bases between them. The germline V gene has CDR1 DFQATT and CDR2 SNEGSKA (reference sequence). The CDR3 spells CSASRQDPDTQYF. In DNA, the CDR3 is TGCAGTGCTAGTAGGCAGGATCCAGATACGCAGTATTTT.

This clonotype was counted between two and nine times. The V gene is TRBV6-1, the J gene TRBJ2-1, with TRBD2 matching 8 bases. This CDR3 contains 13 residues. In germline, CDR1 is MNHNS, CDR2 SASEGT. The V segment lost 5 bases and the J segment 5 bases; nucleotides outside the gene matches: 2. CDR3 sequence: CASSSGSHNEQFF. CDR3 nucleotide sequence: TGTGCCAGCAGTAGCGGGAGTCACAATGAGCAGTTCTTC.

In this sample, this clonotype turned up many times. CDR3 bases: TGTGCCAGCAGCTTAGATGGGGCTCTACAGGATGGCTACACCTTC. This translates into CASSLDGALQDGYTF. The chain joins TRBV11-2 to TRBJ1-2; a possible D gene is TRBD1 (5 bases). CDR1 is SGHAT, CDR2 FQNNGV, per germline. This CDR3 spans 15 amino acids. Trimming took off 0 bases at V and 6 bases at J, with 14 bases between the two ends.

This clonotype was seen a handful of times. The J gene is TRBJ2-7, the V gene TRBV7-6; D is perhaps TRBD1 (6 bases). V lost 1 base, J lost 3 bases, and 13 bases lay in between. The CDR3 has 15 amino acids. CDR1 is SGHVS and CDR2 is FNYEAQ in the germline V gene. CDR3 region: CASSLGQGPNYEQYV. The CDR3 coding sequence is TGTGCCAGCAGCTTAGGCCAGGGGCCCAACTACGAGCAGTACGTC.

This clonotype showed up just a few times. This chain uses TRBV30 with TRBJ2-2, with 11 bases aligning to TRBD2. This CDR3 spans 17 amino acids. J was trimmed by 6 bases and V by 0 bases; bases with no gene match: 9. The germline V gene has CDR1 GTSNPN and CDR2 SVGIG (reference sequence). CDR3 region: CAWSVFTSGSYAGELFF. CDR3 nucleotides: TGTGCCTGGAGTGTTTTCACTAGCGGGAGTTACGCCGGGGAGCTGTTTTTT.

V and J are TRBV7-9 and TRBJ1-6, with a tentative D call TRBD1 (5 bases). V lost 1 base, J lost 7 bases, and 11 bases lay in between. This CDR3 region has 15 residues. Germline V lookup: CDR1 SEHNR, CDR2 FQNEAQ (reference sequence). The CDR3 DNA reads as TGTGCCAGCAGCTTAGAGGGACCGAGAAATTCACCCCTCCACTTT. This gives the protein CASSLEGPRNSPLHF. Together with reference TRBV7-9 and TRBJ1-6, the CDR3 gives the full variable domain: DTGVSQNPRHKITKRGQNVTFRCDPISEHNRLYWYRQTLGQGPEFLTYFQNEAQLEKSRLLSDRFSAERPKGSFSTLEIQRTEQGDSAMYLCASSLEGPRNSPLHFGNGTRLTVT.

This clonotype was observed many times. V and J are TRBV7-3 and TRBJ2-3, with TRBD2 identical over 15 bases. The CDR3 consists of 18 residues. CDR1 and CDR2 (germline): SGHTA, FQGTGA. V lost 5 bases, J lost 0 bases, and 6 bases stayed unmatched. This chain's CDR3 is CASSLRTSGRVSTDTQYF. The CDR3 DNA is TGTGCCAGCAGCCTACGGACTAGCGGGAGGGTTAGCACAGATACGCAGTATTTT.

This clonotype was seen only a few times. The chain combines TRBV29-1 with TRBJ2-1; 14 nucleotides match TRBD2. The CDR3 length is 15 residues. Germline V gene data show CDR1 as SQVTM and CDR2 as ANQGSEA. Unmatched junction bases numbered 7, after V lost 6 bases and J lost 6 bases. The chain's CDR3 is CSVTSGRAGVNEQFF. CDR3 bases: TGCAGCGTGACTAGCGGGAGGGCCGGGGTCAATGAGCAGTTCTTC.

This clonotype has at least ten counts. The rearrangement joins TRBV11-2 to TRBJ2-5; D is uncertain. The CDR3 runs 12 residues. CDR1 is SGHAT and CDR2 is FQNNGV in the germline V gene. Trimming removed 5 bases at V and 3 bases at J, with 7 bases between. The CDR3 region is CASSLREETQYF. DNA for the CDR3: TGTGCCAGCAGCCTTCGGGAAGAGACCCAGTACTTC.

The V gene is TRBV7-9, the J gene TRBJ1-1, with D tentatively TRBD1 (5 bases). Germline V lookup: CDR1 SEHNR, CDR2 FQNEAQ (reference sequence). The CDR3 covers 13 residues. V shed 5 bases and J shed 7 bases, with 14 bases lying between them. The CDR3 reads CASSGGTANEAFF. The CDR3, as DNA: TGTGCCAGCAGCGGCGGGACCGCCAATGAAGCTTTCTTT.

This clonotype was seen only a few times. The genes are TRBV5-5 and TRBJ1-2; TRBD1 matches 8 bases. J was trimmed by 2 bases and V by 4 bases; bases with no gene match: 7. The CDR3 has 15 amino acids. Per germline, CDR1 SGHKS and CDR2 YYEKEE (reference sequence). The chain's CDR3 is CASSNPRTGNYGYTF. The CDR3 bases are TGTGCCAGCAGCAACCCACGGACAGGGAACTATGGCTACACCTTC.

This clonotype was detected ten times or more. V and J are TRBV7-8 and TRBJ2-5; weak D call: TRBD1 (6 bases). The V gene lost 4 bases and the J gene lost 5 bases, with 17 bases spanning the gap. The CDR3 spans 15 residues. From germline, CDR1 is SGHVS and CDR2 FQNEAQ. For the CDR3, the DNA is TGTGCCAGCAGCTCCAGCCCAGGGGTTTGGGAGACCCAGTACTTC. Encoded protein: CASSSSPGVWETQYF. The whole variable domain, filled in from reference TRBV7-8 and TRBJ2-5, reads GAGVSQSPRYKVAKRGQDVALRCDPISGHVSLFWYQQALGQGPEFLTYFQNEAQLDKSGLPSDRFFAERPEGSVSTLKIQRTQQEDSAVYLCASSSSPGVWETQYFGPGTRLLVL.

The gene calls are TRBV5-1 and TRBJ1-2, with a weak D call TRBD1 (5 bases). V was shortened by 5 bases and J by 1 base, with 18 bases between the two germline ends. The CDR3 loop spans 16 amino acids. Germline loops: CDR1 SGHRS, CDR2 YFSETQ. The chain's CDR3 is CASSLNGGGDNYGYTF. CDR3 coding DNA: TGCGCCAGCAGTCTCAACGGGGGAGGGGATAACTATGGCTACACCTTC. Variable domain in full (rest from reference TRBV5-1 and TRBJ1-2): KAGVTQTPRYLIKTRGQQVTLSCSPISGHRSVSWYQQTPGQGLQFLFEYFSETQRNKGNFPGRFSGRQFSNSRSEMNVSTLELGDSALYLCASSLNGGGDNYGYTFGSGTRLTVV.

This clonotype has at least ten counts. The chain uses TRBV29-1 and TRBJ2-1; D could derive from TRBD1 or TRBD2 (6 bases each). In germline, CDR1 is SQVTM, CDR2 ANQGSEA. The CDR3 loop spans 14 amino acids. Trimming took off 4 bases at V and 4 bases at J, with 14 bases between the two ends. This CDR3 reads CSVVEGGIYNEQFF. Here the CDR3 DNA reads TGCAGCGTTGTGGAGGGGGGAATTTACAATGAGCAGTTCTTC.

This clonotype came up many times. The chain couples TRBV3-1 to TRBJ1-4; a possible D gene is TRBD1 (5 bases). Germline V gene sequence: CDR1 LGHDT, CDR2 YNNKEL (reference sequence). The CDR3 is 15 amino acids. Trimming cost V 0 bases and J 12 bases, with 17 bases left between them. CDR3 region: CASSQDSGYSGELFF. The CDR3 bases are TGTGCCAGCAGCCAAGATTCAGGGTATTCCGGCGAACTGTTTTTT.

This clonotype was counted between two and nine times. The gene calls are TRBV18 and TRBJ2-7, with 7 bases aligning to TRBD1. The germline gives CDR1 KGHSH, CDR2 LQKENI. The J segment lost 1 base and the V segment lost 5 bases, leaving 8 bases of the junction unmatched. The CDR3 totals 15 residues. CDR3 residues: CASSYTGVSSYEQYF. The CDR3 DNA reads TGTGCCAGCTCATACACAGGGGTCAGTTCCTACGAGCAGTACTTC.

This clonotype has a count of ten or more. This chain joins TRBV15 and TRBJ2-5; the D gene could be TRBD1 or TRBD2 (5 bases each). Germline V lookup: CDR1 LNHNV, CDR2 YYDKDF (reference sequence). This CDR3 has 13 residues. Trimming pared 8 bases from V and 5 bases from J, leaving 15 bases between. For the CDR3, the DNA is TGTGCCACCGGTAGGGACCTTCACGAGACCCAGTACTTC. Residues: CATGRDLHETQYF.